Below are 17 T cell receptor beta chains sequenced from a single sample in a study of blood T cell repertoires in COVID-19. Sequencing was performed with immunoSEQ multiplex PCR; in TCRdb, only in-frame clones are kept and a portion is missing. The sample lists about 250,000 clones, about 86% occurring once. Material: peripheral blood. These receptors all come from a man aged 35 to 55 with active or convalescent COVID-19.

The chain has TRBV5-4 and TRBJ2-1, with a tentative D call TRBD2 (6 bases). Between the trimmed V and J ends, which lost 8 bases and 4 bases, there was a span of 10 bases. This CDR3 region has 12 residues. In germline, CDR1 is SGHNT, CDR2 YYREEE (reference sequence). DNA for the CDR3: TGTGCCAGTAAGGGACTGTACAATGAGCAGTTCTTC. It specifies CASKGLYNEQFF.

The J gene is TRBJ2-3, the V gene TRBV7-2; 7 bases are shared with TRBD1. V shed 4 bases and J 2 bases; nucleotides not matched to a gene: 9. Germline values: CDR1 SGHTA, CDR2 FQGNSA. CDR3 length equals 16 residues. The CDR3 sequence: CASSSKTGQVTDTQYF. In DNA form, the CDR3 reads TGTGCCAGCAGCTCCAAGACAGGACAGGTCACAGATACGCAGTATTTT.

This clone was detected once. This chain uses TRBV30 with TRBJ2-2, with 9 bases lining up with TRBD2. CDR1 and CDR2 (germline): GTSNPN, SVGIG (reference sequence). V was clipped by 1 base and J by 5 bases; unmatched bases: 5. This CDR3 is 15 amino acids long. CDR3 amino acids: CAWSGVAGATGELFF. The CDR3 DNA reads as TGTGCCTGGAGTGGAGTAGCGGGGGCAACCGGGGAGCTGTTTTTT.

The V and J genes are TRBV28 and TRBJ1-1; D gene uncertain. Deletions cut 0 bases from V and 3 bases from J, with 8 bases between. There are 14 residues in the CDR3. Germline CDR1 reads MDHEN; CDR2 reads SYDVKM. The CDR3 nucleotides are TGTGCCAGCAGTTTATGGGAGGGTTACACTGAAGCTTTCTTT. This encodes CASSLWEGYTEAFF.

The V and J genes are TRBV4-2 and TRBJ2-1, with 10 bases lining up with TRBD1. CDR3 length: 14 amino acids. The J segment lost 7 bases and the V segment lost 2 bases, leaving 2 bases of the junction unmatched. The germline gives CDR1 LGHNA, CDR2 YNFKEQ. The CDR3 here is CASSQRDRGNEQFF. CDR3 nucleotide sequence: TGTGCCAGCAGCCAACGGGACAGGGGAAATGAGCAGTTCTTC.

This rearrangement joins TRBV19 to TRBJ2-1; D not resolved. The CDR3 length is 14 residues. Trimming stripped 5 bases from V and 7 bases from J, with 15 bases between. Germline V gives CDR1 LNHDA, CDR2 SQIVND (reference sequence). This chain's CDR3 is CASSPRVRINEQFF. CDR3 bases: TGTGCCAGTAGTCCTCGGGTCCGAATAAATGAGCAGTTCTTC.

The chain carries TRBV9 and TRBJ1-4; possibly TRBD1 for D (5 bases). Trimming took 0 bases from V and 5 from J, leaving 11 bases between them. The length of the CDR3 is 15 residues. Germline assignment: CDR1 SGDLS and CDR2 YYNGEE. This CDR3 is CASSVAQGPNEKLFF. CDR3 in DNA: TGTGCCAGCAGCGTAGCTCAGGGCCCCAATGAAAAACTGTTTTTT.

This sequence joins TRBV5-1 and TRBJ1-5; the D gene is possibly TRBD1 (6 bases). The germline gives CDR1 SGHRS, CDR2 YFSETQ. Trimming pared 4 bases from V and 7 bases from J, leaving 15 bases between. This CDR3 contains 14 residues. The CDR3 DNA is TGCGCCAGCAGCCCACAGGGAGAGGGCCAGCCCCAGCATTTT. Translation: CASSPQGEGQPQHF.

The V gene is TRBV5-1, the J gene TRBJ1-5, with D unclear. V dropped 0 bases and J dropped 2 bases, with 6 bases sitting between them. This CDR3 is 14 amino acids long. Germline V gives CDR1 SGHRS, CDR2 YFSETQ. The CDR3 is CASSLDFGNQPQHF. The CDR3 bases are TGCGCCAGCAGCTTGGACTTTGGCAATCAGCCCCAGCATTTT.

This chain's CDR3 is CATSVGGSSYNEQFF. For the CDR3, the DNA is TGTGCCACCAGTGTTGGCGGGAGCTCCTACAATGAGCAGTTCTTC. The J gene is TRBJ2-1, the V gene TRBV24-1; TRBD2 matches at 7 bases. In germline, CDR1 is KGHDR, CDR2 SFDVKD. V lost 5 bases, J lost 0 bases, and 3 bases stayed unmatched. This CDR3 is built from 15 residues.

The chain uses TRBV2 and TRBJ1-6, with 7 bases lining up with TRBD1. V lost 8 bases and J lost 10; bases outside the gene matches: 14. The length of the CDR3 is 15 residues. Germline CDR1 is SNHLY and CDR2 is FYNNEI. CDR3 DNA sequence: TGTGCCAGCCGCCCTACGACAGGGACGAACTCACCCCTCCACTTT. Protein: CASRPTTGTNSPLHF.

The CDR3 nucleotides are TGTGCCAGCCAGGGACAGTCTAATGAAAAACTGTTTTTT. The encoded protein is CASQGQSNEKLFF. The chain carries TRBV6-5 and TRBJ1-4; 7 bases line up with TRBD1. V lost 8 bases to trimming and J lost 3 bases; unmatched junction nucleotides: 3. CDR1 MNHEY and CDR2 SVGAGI come from the germline V gene. The CDR3 is 13 residues long.

This clone was counted a single time. The chain combines TRBV6-5 with TRBJ2-2, with 10 bases that match TRBD1. Losses at the gene ends were 6 bases for V and 7 bases for J; bases not matched to a gene: 5. Germline assignment: CDR1 MNHEY and CDR2 SVGAGI. CDR3 length: 14 residues. This CDR3 reads CASSPGTGVGELFF. For the CDR3, the DNA is TGTGCCAGCAGCCCAGGGACAGGGGTCGGGGAGCTGTTTTTT.

This chain joins TRBV29-1 and TRBJ1-1; 7 bases agree with TRBD1. V lost 8 bases and J lost 0; bases outside the gene matches: 12. The CDR3 runs to 15 residues. Per germline, CDR1 SQVTM and CDR2 ANQGSEA. Written as DNA, the CDR3 is TGCAGCTCCCGGGACAGCTTAATTTTGAACACTGAAGCTTTCTTT. This codes for CSSRDSLILNTEAFF.

The CDR3 DNA is TGTGCCAGCTCACCAGGGCAGGGAGGCAACTATGGCTACACCTTC. Protein product: CASSPGQGGNYGYTF. V is TRBV18 and J is TRBJ1-2; possibly TRBD1 for D (5 bases). This CDR3 contains 15 residues. The V gene lost 2 bases and the J gene lost 2 bases, with 12 bases spanning the gap. Germline CDR1 and CDR2: KGHSH and LQKENI.

This chain links TRBV19 with TRBJ2-7, with D tentatively TRBD2 (6 bases). Germline loops: CDR1 LNHDA, CDR2 SQIVND (reference sequence). V lost 4 bases, J lost 2 bases, and 12 bases lay in between. CDR3 size: 14 residues. The DNA for the CDR3 is TGTGCCAGTAGTACCTGGGACTTCCCCTACGAGCAGTACTTC. Its translation is CASSTWDFPYEQYF.

The chain combines TRBV7-2 with TRBJ1-2, with D possibly TRBD1 on 6 matching bases. Germline V gene lookup returns CDR1 SGHTA and CDR2 FQGNSA. Trimming cost V 5 bases and J 4 bases, with 14 bases left between them. The CDR3 loop spans 14 amino acids. CDR3 loop: CASSPAPTGYGYTF. CDR3 nucleotide sequence: TGTGCCAGCAGCCCCGCCCCGACAGGCTATGGCTACACCTTC. Variable domain in full (rest from reference TRBV7-2 and TRBJ1-2): GAGVSQSPSNKVTEKGKDVELRCDPISGHTALYWYRQSLGQGLEFLIYFQGNSAPDKSGLPSDRFSAERTGGSVSTLTIQRTQQEDSAVYLCASSPAPTGYGYTFGSGTRLTVV.